The 32 T cell receptor beta chains given below trace back to one sample, sequenced in a study of T cells in tuberculosis. The assay was immunoSEQ multiplex PCR, and TCRdb's table has in-frame clones only and misses some. The sample carries under 45,000 clones, roughly 96% recorded once. Specimen: PBMCs. Every receptor here comes from a donor between 10 and 35 years old with latent tuberculosis or without tuberculosis infection.

The DNA of the CDR3 is TGTGCCAGCAGTGCCGGGACAGGGGTCGGGGGCTACACCTTC. Its translation is CASSAGTGVGGYTF. The V gene is TRBV6-6, the J gene TRBJ1-2; 10 nucleotides line up with TRBD1. The trim removed 5 bases at V and 8 bases at J, leaving 8 bases unmatched. Germline loops: CDR1 MNHNY, CDR2 SVGAGI (reference sequence). This CDR3 comprises 14 residues.

This clone was seen more than once but under ten times. This sequence joins TRBV11-1 and TRBJ1-1; TRBD1 matches at 9 bases. Germline V gives CDR1 SGHAT, CDR2 FQDESV (reference sequence). This CDR3 has 15 residues. Trimming cost V 4 bases and J 6 bases; bases outside gene matches: 9. This chain's CDR3 is CASSSPGTGPSEAFF. The CDR3 DNA follows: TGTGCCAGCAGCTCCCCCGGGACAGGGCCCTCTGAAGCTTTCTTT. The full variable domain, with the rest looked up from reference TRBV11-1 and TRBJ1-1, is EAEVAQSPRYKITEKSQAVAFWCDPISGHATLYWYRQILGQGPELLVQFQDESVVDDSQLPKDRFSAERLKGVDSTLKIQPAELGDSAMYLCASSSPGTGPSEAFFGQGTRLTVV.

CDR3 loop: CASSPHRGLGTEAFF. For the CDR3, the DNA is TGTGCCAGCAGCCCCCACAGGGGGTTGGGCACTGAAGCTTTCTTT. V gene TRBV7-2 combines with J gene TRBJ1-1; 8 bases fit TRBD1. J was trimmed by 4 bases and V by 5 bases; bases with no gene match: 9. CDR3 size: 15 residues. Germline-derived CDR1 and CDR2 are SGHTA and FQGNSA. The variable domain in full, completed from reference TRBV7-2 and TRBJ1-1, reads GAGVSQSPSNKVTEKGKDVELRCDPISGHTALYWYRQSLGQGLEFLIYFQGNSAPDKSGLPSDRFSAERTGGSVSTLTIQRTQQEDSAVYLCASSPHRGLGTEAFFGQGTRLTVV.

The chain carries TRBV11-3 and TRBJ2-1; 11 bases match TRBD2. Trimming at V came to 5 bases and at J to 7 bases, leaving 4 bases not matched to a gene. This CDR3 has 14 amino acids. Germline V gives CDR1 SGHNT, CDR2 YENEEA. CDR3 nucleotides: TGTGCCAGCAGCGACCTAGCGGGGGGTAATGAGCAGTTCTTC. Amino acid sequence: CASSDLAGGNEQFF.

As DNA, the CDR3 is TGTGCCAGCAGCGGATGGACAGGGGGCTCTGGAAACACCATATATTTT. Encoded protein: CASSGWTGGSGNTIYF. J is TRBJ1-3 and V is TRBV11-2; TRBD1 aligns across 10 bases. With V trimmed by 5 bases and J by 0 bases, 4 bases remained unmatched. CDR3 length: 16 amino acids. The germline V gene has CDR1 SGHAT and CDR2 FQNNGV.

J is TRBJ2-5 and V is TRBV20-1; D is uncertain. Deletions cut 3 bases from V and 5 bases from J, with 7 bases between. Germline V gene lookup returns CDR1 DFQATT and CDR2 SNEGSKA (reference sequence). This CDR3 comprises 11 residues. CDR3 sequence (DNA): TGCAGTGCTAGCCTTCGGGAGACCCAGTACTTC. Translation gives CSASLRETQYF.

The V gene is TRBV5-1, the J gene TRBJ1-2; no clear D. With 5 bases removed from V and 1 base from J, the gap between germline ends came to 9 bases. The V gene's germline CDR1 is SGHRS and CDR2 YFSETQ. The CDR3 contains 13 residues. CDR3 protein: CASRAGLNYGYTF. The DNA for the CDR3 is TGCGCCAGCAGGGCCGGACTTAACTATGGCTACACCTTC.

V gene TRBV28 combines with J gene TRBJ1-2; D gene uncertain. The CDR3 consists of 16 residues. V was clipped by 3 bases and J by 5 bases, with 19 bases between them. CDR1 MDHEN and CDR2 SYDVKM come from the germline V gene. CDR3 protein: CASSLPPASSGYGYTF. In DNA, the CDR3 is TGTGCCAGCAGTTTGCCACCCGCCTCGTCAGGTTATGGCTACACCTTC.

This clone was seen once. This chain links TRBV2 with TRBJ2-1, with a possible D match to TRBD2 (5 bases). The CDR3 consists of 13 residues. Trimming took off 5 bases at V and 6 bases at J, with 11 bases between the two ends. Germline CDR1 and CDR2: SNHLY and FYNNEI. CDR3: CASSTLEGNEQFF. For the CDR3, the DNA is TGTGCCAGCAGTACGTTAGAGGGCAATGAGCAGTTCTTC.

The chain links TRBV6-1 to TRBJ1-2; TRBD1 matches at 7 bases. CDR3 length: 14 residues. Germline V lookup: CDR1 MNHNS, CDR2 SASEGT. V was pared by 8 bases and J by 4 bases, with 10 bases of the junction left unmatched. Here the CDR3 reads CASDDQGQSYGYTF. The CDR3 coding sequence is TGTGCCAGCGACGACCAGGGACAGTCCTATGGCTACACCTTC.

In its sample, this clone was seen once. The chain has TRBV7-9 and TRBJ1-2, with TRBD1 matching 10 bases. CDR3 length: 15 residues. With V trimmed by 5 bases and J by 8 bases, 11 bases remained unmatched. Looked up from germline, CDR1 is SEHNR and CDR2 is FQNEAQ (reference sequence). This CDR3 reads CASSTPGQGILGYTF. The CDR3 DNA is TGTGCCAGCAGCACACCGGGACAGGGGATTCTCGGCTACACCTTC.

V is TRBV7-9 and J is TRBJ1-2; D gene uncertain. This CDR3 comprises 12 residues. CDR1 SEHNR and CDR2 FQNEAQ come from the germline V gene (reference sequence). The germline V and J ends were trimmed by 2 bases and 1 base, with 2 bases remaining between them. The DNA for the CDR3 is TGTGCCAGCAGCTTACTTAACTATGGCTACACCTTC. It codes for CASSLLNYGYTF.

The V gene is TRBV27, the J gene TRBJ2-7, with a possible D match to TRBD2 (5 bases). The CDR3 is made up of 13 amino acids. The germline V and J ends were trimmed by 4 bases and 5 bases, with 12 bases remaining between them. CDR1 is MNHEY and CDR2 is SMNVEV in the germline V gene (reference sequence). CDR3 amino acids: CASSSLGVHEQYF. CDR3 in DNA: TGTGCCAGCAGTTCACTCGGGGTCCACGAGCAGTACTTC.

This chain joins TRBV2 and TRBJ1-6; the D gene is possibly TRBD1 (5 bases). Germline CDR1 and CDR2: SNHLY and FYNNEI. The V gene lost 4 bases and the J gene lost 0 bases, with 7 bases spanning the gap. The CDR3 covers 15 residues. Written as DNA, the CDR3 is TGTGCCAGCAGTGGACAGAGCTCCTATAATTCACCCCTCCACTTT. The encoded protein is CASSGQSSYNSPLHF.

V and J are TRBV2 and TRBJ1-3; 7 bases agree with TRBD1. The germline V gene encodes CDR1 SNHLY and CDR2 FYNNEI. This CDR3 comprises 14 residues. Trimming cost V 4 bases and J 3 bases; bases outside gene matches: 3. As DNA, the CDR3 is TGTGCCAGCAGTGCAGGGGGGAATGGAAACACCATATATTTT. It translates to CASSAGGNGNTIYF.

V gene TRBV5-5 combines with J gene TRBJ1-1; perhaps TRBD1 as D (5 bases). Germline CDR1 is SGHKS and CDR2 is YYEKEE (reference sequence). The CDR3 extends over 17 amino acids. V lost 4 bases, J lost 4 bases, and 23 bases lay in between. CDR3 protein: CASSLWGKRGYATEAFF. The DNA of the CDR3 is TGTGCCAGCAGCCTGTGGGGGAAGCGGGGTTACGCCACTGAAGCTTTCTTT.

V gene TRBV10-2 combines with J gene TRBJ2-7, with D perhaps TRBD2 (7 bases). This CDR3 is built from 14 residues. Germline V CDR1 and CDR2: WSHSY, SAAADI. The V gene lost 0 bases and the J gene lost 4 bases, with 10 bases spanning the gap. CDR3 in DNA: TGCGCCAGCAGTGAGTCGGGGGGGCTTTACGAGCAGTACTTC. Amino acids: CASSESGGLYEQYF.

The V gene is TRBV7-9, the J gene TRBJ1-2, with D unclear. In germline, CDR1 is SEHNR, CDR2 FQNEAQ (reference sequence). CDR3 length equals 13 residues. V was cut by 4 bases and J by 0 bases, with 6 bases left in between. CDR3 in amino acids: CASSSHTNYGYTF. DNA of the CDR3: TGTGCCAGCAGCTCCCACACTAACTATGGCTACACCTTC. Drawing the rest from reference TRBV7-9 and TRBJ1-2, the complete variable domain is DTGVSQNPRHKITKRGQNVTFRCDPISEHNRLYWYRQTLGQGPEFLTYFQNEAQLEKSRLLSDRFSAERPKGSFSTLEIQRTEQGDSAMYLCASSSHTNYGYTFGSGTRLTVV.

The rearrangement uses TRBV6-6 and TRBJ2-7, with 7 bases identical to TRBD1. From germline, CDR1 is MNHNY and CDR2 SVGAGI (reference sequence). The CDR3 has 16 residues. V lost 4 bases, J lost 3 bases, and 12 bases stayed unmatched. The CDR3 DNA reads TGTGCCAGCAGTTCGGGACAGCACCGAATGGACTACGAGCAGTACTTC. Its translation: CASSSGQHRMDYEQYF.

The chain joins TRBV28 to TRBJ1-3; the D gene is possibly TRBD1 (5 bases). Trimming removed 4 bases from V and 0 bases from J, with 10 bases in between. The length of the CDR3 is 15 residues. CDR1 and CDR2 (germline): MDHEN, SYDVKM. CDR3 sequence reads: CASSSGRASGNTIYF. The CDR3 coding sequence is TGTGCCAGCAGTTCGGGCAGGGCCTCTGGAAACACCATATATTTT.

This clone showed up just once. CDR3 loop: CASSPSSKIYGPITDTQYF. The CDR3, as DNA: TGTGCCAGCAGCCCGTCATCGAAGATATACGGTCCTATCACAGATACGCAGTATTTT. The chain carries TRBV14 and TRBJ2-3; D ambiguous. CDR1 SGHDN and CDR2 FVKESK come from the germline V gene. V shed 4 bases and J shed 2 bases, with 25 bases lying between them. The CDR3 has 19 amino acids.

To note about this clone: At one of its ends the junction is not consistent with the germline gene, which may arise from a read error. The gene calls are TRBV28 and TRBJ1-2; no clear D. The CDR3 length is 11 residues. The germline CDR1 and CDR2 sequences are MDHEN and SYDVKM. CDR3 sequence (DNA): TGTGCCAGCAGCGCTAAACTAGGATCCCTCTTC. It specifies CASSAKLGSLF.

The V call is TRBV18, the J call TRBJ1-5; tentative D call: TRBD1 (6 bases). The germline gives CDR1 KGHSH, CDR2 LQKENI. Deletions cut 6 bases from V and 0 bases from J, with 6 bases between. CDR3 size: 13 residues. The CDR3 region is CASSDSSNQPQHF. CDR3 coding DNA: TGTGCCAGCTCGGACAGTAGCAATCAGCCCCAGCATTTT.

The chain combines TRBV19 with TRBJ1-1; D unresolved. CDR3 length: 15 residues. V was trimmed by 1 base and J by 6 bases, leaving 15 bases between them. CDR1 and CDR2 (germline): LNHDA, SQIVND (reference sequence). This CDR3 reads CASSIGGTIGAEAFF. The CDR3 region has the DNA TGTGCCAGTAGTATAGGAGGCACTATAGGCGCTGAAGCTTTCTTT.

This rearrangement joins TRBV27 to TRBJ2-3, with D possibly matching TRBD2 (6 bases). V gave up 3 bases and J gave up 4 bases, with 17 bases separating them. This CDR3 is 16 amino acids long. The V gene's germline CDR1 is MNHEY and CDR2 SMNVEV (reference sequence). The CDR3: CASSFRPSGLSDTQYF. CDR3 DNA sequence: TGTGCCAGCAGTTTTAGACCCAGCGGGTTATCAGATACGCAGTATTTT.

The genes are TRBV5-1 and TRBJ2-1; 7 bases fit TRBD1. The CDR3 spans 15 residues. V dropped 5 bases and J dropped 2; count of bases not matched to a gene: 7. Germline CDR1 reads SGHRS; CDR2 reads YFSETQ. The CDR3 DNA reads as TGCGCCAGCAGGGAACAGGGGTTCACCTACAATGAGCAGTTCTTC. This sequence encodes CASREQGFTYNEQFF.

The rearrangement links TRBV18 to TRBJ1-2; 7 nucleotides agree with TRBD1. CDR3 size: 16 residues. With V trimmed by 3 bases and J by 0 bases, 7 bases remained unmatched. The germline gives CDR1 KGHSH, CDR2 LQKENI. The CDR3 coding sequence is TGTGCCAGCTCACCCGTCGGGGACAGTACTAACTATGGCTACACCTTC. Its translation: CASSPVGDSTNYGYTF. Combining the CDR3 with reference TRBV18 and TRBJ1-2 gives the whole variable domain NAGVMQNPRHLVRRRGQEARLRCSPMKGHSHVYWYRQLPEEGLKFMVYLQKENIIDESGMPKERFSAEFPKEGPSILRIQQVVRGDSAAYFCASSPVGDSTNYGYTFGSGTRLTVV.

The rearrangement joins TRBV7-9 to TRBJ1-1; D may be TRBD1 (5 bases). In germline, CDR1 is SEHNR, CDR2 FQNEAQ (reference sequence). The CDR3 has 15 amino acids. V dropped 4 bases and J dropped 2 bases, with 14 bases sitting between them. The DNA of the CDR3 is TGTGCCAGCAGCTGGTCCGGGGGGGAAAACACTGAAGCTTTCTTT. It yields the protein CASSWSGGENTEAFF.

The chain uses TRBV6-5 and TRBJ1-1; no firm D call. The germline CDR1 and CDR2 sequences are MNHEY and SVGAGI. V was pared by 0 bases and J by 6 bases, with 8 bases between. The CDR3 consists of 13 residues. CDR3 sequence reads: CASSYSSTAEAFF. CDR3 sequence (DNA): TGTGCCAGCAGTTACTCTTCCACTGCTGAAGCTTTCTTT.

The chain uses TRBV27 and TRBJ1-1; 8 bases agree with TRBD1. The trim removed 3 bases at V and 5 bases at J, leaving 8 bases unmatched. Germline CDR1 reads MNHEY; CDR2 reads SMNVEV (reference sequence). The CDR3 spans 15 residues. The CDR3 nucleotides are TGTGCCAGCAGTTTCCGACAGGGGCTGGATACTGAAGCTTTCTTT. Residues: CASSFRQGLDTEAFF.

V gene TRBV2 combines with J gene TRBJ1-2; TRBD1 aligns across 10 bases. Trimming cost V 2 bases and J 8 bases; bases outside gene matches: 11. The CDR3 runs to 16 residues. Germline loops: CDR1 SNHLY, CDR2 FYNNEI. The CDR3: CASSEIMTGGDMGYTF. The CDR3 region has the DNA TGTGCCAGCAGTGAAATTATGACAGGGGGCGATATGGGCTACACCTTC.

This clone appeared once. The chain has TRBV25-1 and TRBJ1-2, with 7 nucleotides matching TRBD1. J gave up 7 bases and V 8 bases, and 10 bases lay outside the gene matches. This CDR3 is built from 13 residues. Germline CDR1 is MGHDK and CDR2 is SYGVNS. The CDR3: CASYSDRPGGYTF. The CDR3 bases are TGTGCCAGCTATTCGGACAGGCCCGGTGGCTACACCTTC.